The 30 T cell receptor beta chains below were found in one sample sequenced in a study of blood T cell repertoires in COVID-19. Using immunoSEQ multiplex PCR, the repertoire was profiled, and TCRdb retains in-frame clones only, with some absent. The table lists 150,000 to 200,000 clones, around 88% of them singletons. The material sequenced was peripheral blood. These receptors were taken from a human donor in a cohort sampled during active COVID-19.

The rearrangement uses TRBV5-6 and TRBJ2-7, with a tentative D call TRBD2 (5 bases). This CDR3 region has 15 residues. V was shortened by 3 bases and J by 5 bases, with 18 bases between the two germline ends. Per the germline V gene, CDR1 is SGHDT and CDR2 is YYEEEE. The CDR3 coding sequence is TGTGCCAGCAGCTCCCCGGGGAGCTTTGTAGACGAGCAGTACTTC. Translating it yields CASSSPGSFVDEQYF. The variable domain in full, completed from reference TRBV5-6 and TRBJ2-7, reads DAGVTQSPTHLIKTRGQQVTLRCSPKSGHDTVSWYQQALGQGPQFIFQYYEEEERQRGNFPDRFSGHQFPNYSSELNVNALLLGDSALYLCASSSPGSFVDEQYFGPGTRLTVT.

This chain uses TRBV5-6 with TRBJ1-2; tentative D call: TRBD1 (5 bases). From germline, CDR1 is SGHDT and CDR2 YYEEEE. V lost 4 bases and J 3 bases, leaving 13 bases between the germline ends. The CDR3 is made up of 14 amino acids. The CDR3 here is CASSLRQLYYGYTF. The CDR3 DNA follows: TGTGCCAGCAGCCTTCGACAGTTATACTATGGCTACACCTTC.

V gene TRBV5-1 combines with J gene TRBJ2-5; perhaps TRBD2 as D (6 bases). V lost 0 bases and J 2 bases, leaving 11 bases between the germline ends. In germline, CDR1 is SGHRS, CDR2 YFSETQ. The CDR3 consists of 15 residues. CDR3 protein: CASSLVASEQETQYF. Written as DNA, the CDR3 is TGCGCCAGCAGCTTGGTGGCTAGCGAACAAGAGACCCAGTACTTC. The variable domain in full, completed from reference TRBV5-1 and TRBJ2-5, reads KAGVTQTPRYLIKTRGQQVTLSCSPISGHRSVSWYQQTPGQGLQFLFEYFSETQRNKGNFPGRFSGRQFSNSRSEMNVSTLELGDSALYLCASSLVASEQETQYFGPGTRLLVL.

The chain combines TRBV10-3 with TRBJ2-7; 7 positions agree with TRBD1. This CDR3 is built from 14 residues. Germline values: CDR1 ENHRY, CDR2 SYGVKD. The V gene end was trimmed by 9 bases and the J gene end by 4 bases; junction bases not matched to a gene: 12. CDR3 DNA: TGTGCCATAGCCCCCGGGACAGTCGGATACGAGCAGTACTTC. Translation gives CAIAPGTVGYEQYF.

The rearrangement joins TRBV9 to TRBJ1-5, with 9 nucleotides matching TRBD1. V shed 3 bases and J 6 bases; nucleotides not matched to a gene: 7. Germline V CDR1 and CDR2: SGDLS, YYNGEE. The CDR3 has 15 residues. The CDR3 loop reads CASSATGTGTQPQHF. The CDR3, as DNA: TGTGCCAGCAGCGCAACCGGGACAGGGACTCAGCCCCAGCATTTT. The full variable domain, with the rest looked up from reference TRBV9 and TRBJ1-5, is DSGVTQTPKHLITATGQRVTLRCSPRSGDLSVYWYQQSLDQGLQFLIQYYNGEERAKGNILERFSAQQFPDLHSELNLSSLELGDSALYFCASSATGTGTQPQHFGDGTRLSIL.

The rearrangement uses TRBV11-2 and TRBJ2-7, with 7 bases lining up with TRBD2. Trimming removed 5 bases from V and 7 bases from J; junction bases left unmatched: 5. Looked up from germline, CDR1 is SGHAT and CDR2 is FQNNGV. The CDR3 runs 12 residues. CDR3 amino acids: CASSPGLVEQYF. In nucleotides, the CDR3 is TGTGCCAGCAGCCCCGGACTAGTTGAGCAGTACTTC.

The CDR3 bases are TGTGCCATCAGTGAGTCCACGGGGGACGGAAATAATTCACCCCTCCACTTT. Translated, it gives CAISESTGDGNNSPLHF. The chain is built from TRBV10-3 and TRBJ1-6; D perhaps matches TRBD1 (5 bases). This CDR3 comprises 17 residues. CDR1 is ENHRY and CDR2 is SYGVKD in the germline V gene. The V end was cut by 0 bases, the J end by 5 bases, with 14 bases between.

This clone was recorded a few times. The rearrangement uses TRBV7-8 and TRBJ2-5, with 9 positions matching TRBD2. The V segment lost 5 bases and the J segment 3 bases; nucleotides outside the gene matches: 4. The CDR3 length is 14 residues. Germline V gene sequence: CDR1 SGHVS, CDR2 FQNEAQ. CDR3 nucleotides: TGTGCCAGCAGCCTTCAGCGGGGGGAAGAGACCCAGTACTTC. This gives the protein CASSLQRGEETQYF. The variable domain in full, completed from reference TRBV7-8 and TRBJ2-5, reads GAGVSQSPRYKVAKRGQDVALRCDPISGHVSLFWYQQALGQGPEFLTYFQNEAQLDKSGLPSDRFFAERPEGSVSTLKIQRTQQEDSAVYLCASSLQRGEETQYFGPGTRLLVL.

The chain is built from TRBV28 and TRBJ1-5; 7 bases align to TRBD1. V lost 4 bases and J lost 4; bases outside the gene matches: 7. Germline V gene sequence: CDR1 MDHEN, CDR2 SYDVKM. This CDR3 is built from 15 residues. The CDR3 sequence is CASSSPGTANQPQHF. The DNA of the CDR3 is TGTGCCAGCAGTTCTCCCGGGACAGCAAATCAGCCCCAGCATTTT.

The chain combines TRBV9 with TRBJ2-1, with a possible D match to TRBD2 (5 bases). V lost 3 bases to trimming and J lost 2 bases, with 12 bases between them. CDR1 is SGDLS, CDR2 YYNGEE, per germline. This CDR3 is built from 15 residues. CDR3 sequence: CASSGTGNPYNEQFF. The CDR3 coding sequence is TGTGCCAGCAGCGGTACGGGAAACCCCTACAATGAGCAGTTCTTC.

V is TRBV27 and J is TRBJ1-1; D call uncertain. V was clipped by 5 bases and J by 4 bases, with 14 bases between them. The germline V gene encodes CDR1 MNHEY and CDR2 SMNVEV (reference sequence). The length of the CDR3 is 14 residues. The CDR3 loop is CASSPIIAGTEAFF. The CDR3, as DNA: TGTGCCAGCAGTCCGATTATAGCGGGCACTGAAGCTTTCTTT.

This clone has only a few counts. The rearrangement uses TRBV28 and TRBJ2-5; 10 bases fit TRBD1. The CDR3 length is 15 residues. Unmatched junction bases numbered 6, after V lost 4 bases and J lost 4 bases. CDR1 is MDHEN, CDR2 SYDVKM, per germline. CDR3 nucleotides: TGTGCCAGCAGTTCAATTGGGACAGGGGTAGAGACCCAGTACTTC. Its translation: CASSSIGTGVETQYF. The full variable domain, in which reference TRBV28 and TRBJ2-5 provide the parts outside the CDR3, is DVKVTQSSRYLVKRTGEKVFLECVQDMDHENMFWYRQDPGLGLRLIYFSYDVKMKEKGDIPEGYSVSREKKERFSLILESASTNQTSMYLCASSSIGTGVETQYFGPGTRLLVL.

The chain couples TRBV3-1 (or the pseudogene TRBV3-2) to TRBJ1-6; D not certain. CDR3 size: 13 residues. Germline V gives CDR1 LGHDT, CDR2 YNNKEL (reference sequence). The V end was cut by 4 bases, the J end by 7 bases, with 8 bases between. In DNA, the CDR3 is TGTGCCAGCAGCCTATCCTCCAATTCACCCCTCCACTTT. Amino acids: CASSLSSNSPLHF.

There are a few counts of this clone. CDR3 nucleotides: TGTGCCAGCAGTCGGACAGGTTTAAACTACGAGCAGTACTTC. It translates to CASSRTGLNYEQYF. J is TRBJ2-7 and V is TRBV28, with 7 bases aligning to TRBD1. V shed 5 bases and J 3 bases; nucleotides not matched to a gene: 7. The germline CDR1 and CDR2 sequences are MDHEN and SYDVKM. The CDR3 contains 14 residues. Complete variable domain (other parts from reference TRBV28 and TRBJ2-7): DVKVTQSSRYLVKRTGEKVFLECVQDMDHENMFWYRQDPGLGLRLIYFSYDVKMKEKGDIPEGYSVSREKKERFSLILESASTNQTSMYLCASSRTGLNYEQYFGPGTRLTVT.

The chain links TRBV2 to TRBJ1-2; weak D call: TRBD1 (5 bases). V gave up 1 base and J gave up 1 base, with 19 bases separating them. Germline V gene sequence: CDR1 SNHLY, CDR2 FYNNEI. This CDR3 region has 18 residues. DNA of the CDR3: TGTGCCAGCAGTGAAGAGCGGGCAGGGCGGGGGGATAACTATGGCTACACCTTC. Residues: CASSEERAGRGDNYGYTF.

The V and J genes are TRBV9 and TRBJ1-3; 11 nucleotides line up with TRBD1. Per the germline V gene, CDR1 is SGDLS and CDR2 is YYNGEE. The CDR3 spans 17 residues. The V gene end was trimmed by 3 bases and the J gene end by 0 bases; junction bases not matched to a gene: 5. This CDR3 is CASSEGQGDHSGNTIYF. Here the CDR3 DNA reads TGTGCCAGCAGCGAGGGACAGGGGGATCACTCTGGAAACACCATATATTTT. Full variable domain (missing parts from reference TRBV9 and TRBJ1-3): DSGVTQTPKHLITATGQRVTLRCSPRSGDLSVYWYQQSLDQGLQFLIQYYNGEERAKGNILERFSAQQFPDLHSELNLSSLELGDSALYFCASSEGQGDHSGNTIYFGEGSWLTVV.

Here the CDR3 reads CASIRGSSSYNEQFF. CDR3 DNA: TGTGCCAGCATCCGGGGTAGTAGCTCCTACAATGAGCAGTTCTTC. The chain uses TRBV7-2 and TRBJ2-1; possible D gene TRBD2, 5 bases. Trimming pared 7 bases from V and 0 bases from J, leaving 13 bases between. The CDR3 is 15 residues long. Germline assignment: CDR1 SGHTA and CDR2 FQGNSA.

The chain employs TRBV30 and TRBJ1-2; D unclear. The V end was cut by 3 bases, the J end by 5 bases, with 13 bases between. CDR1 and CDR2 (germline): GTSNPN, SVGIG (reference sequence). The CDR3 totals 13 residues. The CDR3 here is CAWRDGVLYGYTF. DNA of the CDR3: TGTGCCTGGAGGGACGGGGTCTTGTATGGCTACACCTTC.

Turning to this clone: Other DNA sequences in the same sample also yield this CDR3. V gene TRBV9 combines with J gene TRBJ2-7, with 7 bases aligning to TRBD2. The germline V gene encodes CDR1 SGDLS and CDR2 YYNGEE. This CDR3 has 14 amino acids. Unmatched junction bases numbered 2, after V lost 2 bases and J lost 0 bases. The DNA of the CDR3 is TGTGCCAGCAGCGTGGGGGGGAGCTCCTACGAGCAGTACTTC. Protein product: CASSVGGSSYEQYF.

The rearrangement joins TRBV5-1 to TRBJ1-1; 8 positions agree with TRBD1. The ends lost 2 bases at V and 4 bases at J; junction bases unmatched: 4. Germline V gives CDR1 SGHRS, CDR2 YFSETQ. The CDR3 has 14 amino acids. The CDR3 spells CASSFEGTGTEAFF. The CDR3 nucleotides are TGCGCCAGCAGCTTCGAAGGGACAGGCACTGAAGCTTTCTTT. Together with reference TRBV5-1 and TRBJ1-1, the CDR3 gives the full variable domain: KAGVTQTPRYLIKTRGQQVTLSCSPISGHRSVSWYQQTPGQGLQFLFEYFSETQRNKGNFPGRFSGRQFSNSRSEMNVSTLELGDSALYLCASSFEGTGTEAFFGQGTRLTVV.

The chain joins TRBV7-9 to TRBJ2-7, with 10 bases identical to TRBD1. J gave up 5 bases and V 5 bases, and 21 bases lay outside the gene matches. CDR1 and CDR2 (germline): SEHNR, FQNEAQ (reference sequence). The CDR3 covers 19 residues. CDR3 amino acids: CASSLHGGVSGQGSHEQYF. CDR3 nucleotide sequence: TGTGCCAGCAGCCTCCACGGGGGGGTTTCGGGACAGGGGAGCCACGAGCAGTACTTC.

Here the CDR3 reads CASSQEGRGTQETQYF. CDR3 DNA sequence: TGCGCCAGCAGCCAAGAAGGACGGGGTACCCAAGAGACCCAGTACTTC. The chain uses TRBV4-3 and TRBJ2-5; a weak D match, TRBD2 (5 bases). Germline V CDR1 and CDR2: LGHNA, YSLEER. The CDR3 is 16 residues long. The germline V and J ends were trimmed by 0 bases and 1 base, with 12 bases remaining between them.

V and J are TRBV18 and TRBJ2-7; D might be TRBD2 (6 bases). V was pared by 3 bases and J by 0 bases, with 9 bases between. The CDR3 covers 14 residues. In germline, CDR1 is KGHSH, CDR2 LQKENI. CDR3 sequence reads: CASSPHGGSYEQYF. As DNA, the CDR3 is TGTGCCAGCTCACCGCACGGGGGCTCCTACGAGCAGTACTTC. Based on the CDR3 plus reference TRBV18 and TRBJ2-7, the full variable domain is NAGVMQNPRHLVRRRGQEARLRCSPMKGHSHVYWYRQLPEEGLKFMVYLQKENIIDESGMPKERFSAEFPKEGPSILRIQQVVRGDSAAYFCASSPHGGSYEQYFGPGTRLTVT.

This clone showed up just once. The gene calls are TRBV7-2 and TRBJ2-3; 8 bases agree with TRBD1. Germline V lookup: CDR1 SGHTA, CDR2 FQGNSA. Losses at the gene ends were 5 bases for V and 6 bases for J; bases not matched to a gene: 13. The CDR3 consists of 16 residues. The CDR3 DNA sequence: TGTGCCAGCAGCCGGACAGGGCAAATGTCGGCGGATACGCAGTATTTT. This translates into CASSRTGQMSADTQYF. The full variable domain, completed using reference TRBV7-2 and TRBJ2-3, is GAGVSQSPSNKVTEKGKDVELRCDPISGHTALYWYRQSLGQGLEFLIYFQGNSAPDKSGLPSDRFSAERTGGSVSTLTIQRTQQEDSAVYLCASSRTGQMSADTQYFGPGTRLTVL.

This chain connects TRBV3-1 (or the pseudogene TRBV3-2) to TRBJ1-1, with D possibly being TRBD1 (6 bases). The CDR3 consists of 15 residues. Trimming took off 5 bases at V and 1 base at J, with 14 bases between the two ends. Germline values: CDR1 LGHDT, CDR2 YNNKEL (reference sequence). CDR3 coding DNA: TGTGCCAGCAGCAAACAGGGCTCCCCGAACACTGAAGCTTTCTTT. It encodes CASSKQGSPNTEAFF.

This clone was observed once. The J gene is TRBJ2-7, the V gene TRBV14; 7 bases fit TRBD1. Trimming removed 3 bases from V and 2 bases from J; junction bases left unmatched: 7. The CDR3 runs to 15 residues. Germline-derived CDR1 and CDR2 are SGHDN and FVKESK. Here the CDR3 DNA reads TGTGCCAGCAGCCAGACAGGACAGGTACCCTACGAGCAGTACTTC. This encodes CASSQTGQVPYEQYF.

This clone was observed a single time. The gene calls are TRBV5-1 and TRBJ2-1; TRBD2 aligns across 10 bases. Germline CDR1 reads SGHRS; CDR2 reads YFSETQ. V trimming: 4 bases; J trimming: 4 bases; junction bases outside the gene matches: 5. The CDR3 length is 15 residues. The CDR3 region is CASSPGTSEYNEQFF. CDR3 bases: TGCGCCAGCAGCCCCGGGACTAGCGAATACAATGAGCAGTTCTTC.

The CDR3 nucleotides read TGTGCCAGCAGTTTAACAGGGGGCCGGTACAATGAGCAGTTCTTC. Amino acids: CASSLTGGRYNEQFF. The chain combines TRBV28 with TRBJ2-1; 9 nucleotides agree with TRBD1. CDR1 and CDR2 (germline): MDHEN, SYDVKM. Trimming at V came to 2 bases and at J to 4 bases, leaving 3 bases not matched to a gene. The CDR3 spans 15 residues.

CDR3 DNA sequence: TGCAGCGTTCCAACTAGCGGGGGTGAGACCCAGTACTTC. Its protein is CSVPTSGGETQYF. J is TRBJ2-5 and V is TRBV29-1, with TRBD2 identical over 11 bases. V dropped 5 bases and J dropped 5; count of bases not matched to a gene: 4. The CDR3 runs 13 residues. Germline V lookup: CDR1 SQVTM, CDR2 ANQGSEA.

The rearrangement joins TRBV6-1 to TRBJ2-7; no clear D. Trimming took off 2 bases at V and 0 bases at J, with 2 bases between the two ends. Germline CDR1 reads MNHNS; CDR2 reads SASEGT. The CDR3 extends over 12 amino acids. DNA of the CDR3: TGTGCCAGCAGTGAATACTCCTACGAGCAGTACTTC. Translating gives CASSEYSYEQYF.